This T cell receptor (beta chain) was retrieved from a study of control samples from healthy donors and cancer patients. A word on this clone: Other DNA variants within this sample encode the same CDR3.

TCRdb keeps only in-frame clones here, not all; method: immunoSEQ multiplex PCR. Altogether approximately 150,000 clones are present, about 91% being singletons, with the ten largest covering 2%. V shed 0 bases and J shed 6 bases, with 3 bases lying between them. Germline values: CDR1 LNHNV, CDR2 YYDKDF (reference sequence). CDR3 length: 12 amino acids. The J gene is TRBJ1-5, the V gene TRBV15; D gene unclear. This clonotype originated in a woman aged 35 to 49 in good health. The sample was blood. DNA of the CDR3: TGTGCCACCAGCAGAGATTCTCAGCCCCAGCATTTT. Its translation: CATSRDSQPQHF.